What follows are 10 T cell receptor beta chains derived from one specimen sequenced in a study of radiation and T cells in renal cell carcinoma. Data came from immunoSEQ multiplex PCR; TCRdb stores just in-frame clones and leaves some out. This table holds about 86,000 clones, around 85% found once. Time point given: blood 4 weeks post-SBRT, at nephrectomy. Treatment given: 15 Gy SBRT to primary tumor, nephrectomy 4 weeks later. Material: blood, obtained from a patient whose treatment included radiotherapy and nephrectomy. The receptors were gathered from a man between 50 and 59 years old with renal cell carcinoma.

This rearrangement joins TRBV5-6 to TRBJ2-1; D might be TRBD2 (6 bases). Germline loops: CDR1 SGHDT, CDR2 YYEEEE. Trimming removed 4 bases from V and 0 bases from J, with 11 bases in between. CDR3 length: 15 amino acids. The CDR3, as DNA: TGTGCCAGCAGCCCTCGGGACTTCTCCTACAATGAGCAGTTCTTC. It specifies CASSPRDFSYNEQFF.

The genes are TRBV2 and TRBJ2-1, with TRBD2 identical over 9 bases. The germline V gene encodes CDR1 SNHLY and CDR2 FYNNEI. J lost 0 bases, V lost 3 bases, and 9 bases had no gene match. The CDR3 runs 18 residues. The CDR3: CASSEGLAGIDSYNEQFF. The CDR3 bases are TGTGCCAGCAGTGAGGGTCTAGCGGGGATAGACTCCTACAATGAGCAGTTCTTC.

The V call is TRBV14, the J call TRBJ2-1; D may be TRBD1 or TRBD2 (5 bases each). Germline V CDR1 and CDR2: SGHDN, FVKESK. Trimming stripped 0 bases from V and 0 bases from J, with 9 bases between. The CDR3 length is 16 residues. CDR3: CASSQEAGSSYNEQFF. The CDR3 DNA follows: TGTGCCAGCAGCCAAGAAGCAGGGAGCTCCTACAATGAGCAGTTCTTC. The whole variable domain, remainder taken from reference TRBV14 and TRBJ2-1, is EAGVTQFPSHSVIEKGQTVTLRCDPISGHDNLYWYRRVMGKEIKFLLHFVKESKQDESGMPNNRFLAERTGGTYSTLKVQPAELEDSGVYFCASSQEAGSSYNEQFFGPGTRLTVL.

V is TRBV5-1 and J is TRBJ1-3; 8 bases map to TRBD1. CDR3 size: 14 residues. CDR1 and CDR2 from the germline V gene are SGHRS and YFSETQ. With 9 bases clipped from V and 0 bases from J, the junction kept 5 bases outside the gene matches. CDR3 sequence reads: CATSTGGSGNTIYF. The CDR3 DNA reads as TGCGCCACATCAACAGGGGGCTCTGGAAACACCATATATTTT.

The CDR3 protein is CAWSEGSDTQYF. DNA for the CDR3: TGTGCCTGGAGCGAGGGCTCAGATACGCAGTATTTT. The genes are TRBV30 and TRBJ2-3, with a tentative D call TRBD2 (5 bases). Trimming left V 3 bases short and J 4 bases short, with 8 bases between. The CDR3 is made up of 12 amino acids. Germline loops: CDR1 GTSNPN, CDR2 SVGIG (reference sequence).

The CDR3 loop reads CASSLWGNEQYF. CDR3 sequence (DNA): TGTGCCAGCAGCTTATGGGGGAACGAGCAGTACTTC. This chain links TRBV7-9 with TRBJ2-7; the D gene could be TRBD1 or TRBD2 (5 bases each). With 2 bases removed from V and 5 bases from J, the gap between germline ends came to 7 bases. Germline V gene sequence: CDR1 SEHNR, CDR2 FQNEAQ (reference sequence). CDR3 length: 12 residues. Based on the CDR3 plus reference TRBV7-9 and TRBJ2-7, the full variable domain is DTGVSQNPRHKITKRGQNVTFRCDPISEHNRLYWYRQTLGQGPEFLTYFQNEAQLEKSRLLSDRFSAERPKGSFSTLEIQRTEQGDSAMYLCASSLWGNEQYFGPGTRLTVT.

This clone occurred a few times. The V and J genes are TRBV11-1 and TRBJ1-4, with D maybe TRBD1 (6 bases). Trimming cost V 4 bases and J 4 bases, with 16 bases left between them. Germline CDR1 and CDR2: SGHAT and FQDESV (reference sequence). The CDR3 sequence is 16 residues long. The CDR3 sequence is CASSSGHGRGNEKLFF. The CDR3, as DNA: TGTGCCAGCAGCTCGGGACACGGAAGGGGTAATGAAAAACTGTTTTTT. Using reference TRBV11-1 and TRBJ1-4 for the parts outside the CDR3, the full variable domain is EAEVAQSPRYKITEKSQAVAFWCDPISGHATLYWYRQILGQGPELLVQFQDESVVDDSQLPKDRFSAERLKGVDSTLKIQPAELGDSAMYLCASSSGHGRGNEKLFFGSGTQLSVL.

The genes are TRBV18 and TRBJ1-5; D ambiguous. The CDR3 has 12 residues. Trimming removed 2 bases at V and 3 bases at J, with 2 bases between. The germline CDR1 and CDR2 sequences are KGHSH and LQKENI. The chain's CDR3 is CASSPYNQPQHF. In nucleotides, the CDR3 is TGTGCCAGCTCACCATACAATCAGCCCCAGCATTTT.

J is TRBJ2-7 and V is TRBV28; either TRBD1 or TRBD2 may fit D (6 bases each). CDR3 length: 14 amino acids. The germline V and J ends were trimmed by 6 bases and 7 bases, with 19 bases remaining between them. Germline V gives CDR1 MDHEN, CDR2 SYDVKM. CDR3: CASSRTERRGEQYF. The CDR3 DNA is TGTGCCAGCAGCCGGACAGAAAGGAGGGGGGAGCAGTACTTC.

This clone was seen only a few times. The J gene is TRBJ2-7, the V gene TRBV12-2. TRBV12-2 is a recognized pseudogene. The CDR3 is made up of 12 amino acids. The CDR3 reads CASRLISYEQYF. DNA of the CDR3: TGTGCAAGTCGCTTAATCTCCTACGAGCAGTACTTC.